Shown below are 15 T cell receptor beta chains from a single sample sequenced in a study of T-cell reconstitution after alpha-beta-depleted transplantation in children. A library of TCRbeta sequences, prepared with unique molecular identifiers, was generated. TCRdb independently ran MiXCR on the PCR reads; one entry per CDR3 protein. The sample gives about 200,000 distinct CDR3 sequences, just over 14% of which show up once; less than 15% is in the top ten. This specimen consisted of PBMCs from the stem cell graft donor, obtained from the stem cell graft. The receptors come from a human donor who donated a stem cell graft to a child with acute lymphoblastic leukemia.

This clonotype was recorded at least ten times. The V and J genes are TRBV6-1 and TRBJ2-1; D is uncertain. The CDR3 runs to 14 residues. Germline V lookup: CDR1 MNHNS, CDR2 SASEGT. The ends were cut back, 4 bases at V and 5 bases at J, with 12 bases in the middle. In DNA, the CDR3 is TGTGCCAGCAGTGGTTGGAGAGCCAACAATGAGCAGTTCTTC. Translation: CASSGWRANNEQFF.

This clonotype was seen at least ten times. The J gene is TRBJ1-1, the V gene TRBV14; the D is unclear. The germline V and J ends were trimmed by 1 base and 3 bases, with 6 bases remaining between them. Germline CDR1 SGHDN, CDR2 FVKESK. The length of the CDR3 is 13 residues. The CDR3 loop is CASSQGPYTEAFF. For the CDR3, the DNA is TGTGCCAGCAGCCAAGGCCCATACACTGAAGCTTTCTTT.

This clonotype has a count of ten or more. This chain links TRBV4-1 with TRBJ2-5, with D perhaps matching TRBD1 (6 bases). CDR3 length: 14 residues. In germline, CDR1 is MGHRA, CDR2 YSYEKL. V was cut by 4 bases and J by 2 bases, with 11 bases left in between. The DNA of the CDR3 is TGCGCCAGCAGCCGATGGACAGAGCAAGAGACCCAGTACTTC. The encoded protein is CASSRWTEQETQYF.

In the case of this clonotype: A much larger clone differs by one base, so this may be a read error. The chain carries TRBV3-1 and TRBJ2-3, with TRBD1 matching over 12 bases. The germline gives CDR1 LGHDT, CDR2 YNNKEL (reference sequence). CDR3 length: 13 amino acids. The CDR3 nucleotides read TGTGCCTGCAGGGGACAGGGGGCAAATACGCAGTATTTT. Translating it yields CACRGQGANTQYF.

The CDR3: CAWTRGGNTEAFF. The CDR3 DNA reads TGTGCCTGGACCCGAGGGGGGAACACTGAAGCTTTCTTT. The rearrangement links TRBV30 to TRBJ1-1; D might be TRBD1 (6 bases). CDR3 length: 13 amino acids. Germline-derived CDR1 and CDR2 are GTSNPN and SVGIG (reference sequence). V was shortened by 4 bases and J by 1 base, with 10 bases between the two germline ends.

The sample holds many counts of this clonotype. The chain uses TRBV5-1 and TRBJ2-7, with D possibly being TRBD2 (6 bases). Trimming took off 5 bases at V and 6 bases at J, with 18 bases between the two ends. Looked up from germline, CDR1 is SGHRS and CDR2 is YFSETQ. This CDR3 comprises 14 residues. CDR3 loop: CASSPLPGAGEQYF. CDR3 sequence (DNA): TGCGCCAGCAGTCCCTTACCGGGAGCGGGCGAGCAGTACTTC.

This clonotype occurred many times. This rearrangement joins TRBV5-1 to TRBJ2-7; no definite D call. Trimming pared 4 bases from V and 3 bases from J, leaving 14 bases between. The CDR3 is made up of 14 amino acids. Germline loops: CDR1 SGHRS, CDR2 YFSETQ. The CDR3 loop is CASSPTLNNYEQYF. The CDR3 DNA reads TGCGCCAGCAGCCCGACACTCAACAACTACGAGCAGTACTTC.

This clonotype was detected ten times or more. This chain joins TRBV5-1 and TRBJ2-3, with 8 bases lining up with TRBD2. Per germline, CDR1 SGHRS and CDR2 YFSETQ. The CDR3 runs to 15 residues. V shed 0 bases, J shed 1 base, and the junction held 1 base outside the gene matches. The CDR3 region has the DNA TGCGCCAGCAGCTTGGCGACTAGCGGCACAGATACGCAGTATTTT. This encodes CASSLATSGTDTQYF.

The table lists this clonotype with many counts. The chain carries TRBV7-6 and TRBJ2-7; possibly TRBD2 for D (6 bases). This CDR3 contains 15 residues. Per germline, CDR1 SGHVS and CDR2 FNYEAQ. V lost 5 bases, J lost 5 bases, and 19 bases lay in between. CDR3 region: CASSMVGGGEDEQYF. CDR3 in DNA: TGTGCCAGCAGCATGGTGGGAGGTGGGGAGGACGAGCAGTACTTC.

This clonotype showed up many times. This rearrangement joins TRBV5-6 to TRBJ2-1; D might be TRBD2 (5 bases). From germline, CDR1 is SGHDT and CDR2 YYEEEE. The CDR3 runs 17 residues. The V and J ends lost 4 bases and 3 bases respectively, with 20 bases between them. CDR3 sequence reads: CASSLLSERQNYNEQFF. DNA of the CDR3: TGTGCCAGCAGCCTCCTCTCGGAGCGGCAAAACTACAATGAGCAGTTCTTC.

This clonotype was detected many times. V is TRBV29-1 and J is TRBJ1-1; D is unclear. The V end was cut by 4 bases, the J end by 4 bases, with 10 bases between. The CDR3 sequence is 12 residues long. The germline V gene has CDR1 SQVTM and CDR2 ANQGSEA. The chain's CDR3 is CSVGGIVTEAFF. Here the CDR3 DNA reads TGCAGCGTTGGAGGGATCGTCACTGAAGCTTTCTTT.

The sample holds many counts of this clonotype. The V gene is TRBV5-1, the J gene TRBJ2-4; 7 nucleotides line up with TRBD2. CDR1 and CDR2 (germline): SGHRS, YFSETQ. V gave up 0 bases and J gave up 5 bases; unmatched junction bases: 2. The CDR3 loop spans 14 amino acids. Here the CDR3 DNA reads TGCGCCAGCAGCTTGGGGCTAGCGGAAAACATTCAGTACTTC. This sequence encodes CASSLGLAENIQYF.

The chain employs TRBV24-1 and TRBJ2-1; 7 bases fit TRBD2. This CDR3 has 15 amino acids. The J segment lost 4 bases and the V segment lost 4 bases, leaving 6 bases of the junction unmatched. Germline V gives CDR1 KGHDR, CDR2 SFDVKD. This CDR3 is CATSDAGVGYNEQFF. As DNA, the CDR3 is TGTGCCACCAGTGACGCGGGAGTCGGGTACAATGAGCAGTTCTTC.

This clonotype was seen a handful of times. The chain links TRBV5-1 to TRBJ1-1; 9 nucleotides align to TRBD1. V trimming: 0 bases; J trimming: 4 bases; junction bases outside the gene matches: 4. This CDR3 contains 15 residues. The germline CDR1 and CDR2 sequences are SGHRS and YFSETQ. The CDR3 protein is CASSLGTGESTEAFF. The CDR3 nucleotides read TGCGCCAGCAGCTTGGGGACAGGGGAGAGCACTGAAGCTTTCTTT.

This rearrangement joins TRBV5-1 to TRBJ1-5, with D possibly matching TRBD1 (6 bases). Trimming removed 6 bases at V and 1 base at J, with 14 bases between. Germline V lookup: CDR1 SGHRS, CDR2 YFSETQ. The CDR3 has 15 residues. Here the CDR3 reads CASTPGESSNQPQHF. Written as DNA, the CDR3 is TGCGCCAGCACCCCAGGGGAAAGCAGCAATCAGCCCCAGCATTTT.